The clone carrying this T cell receptor beta chain appeared once. This specimen comes from a study of blood T cell repertoires in COVID-19. About the study: COVID-19 samples from acute and convalescent phases originated in the United States, Italy and Spain. The analysed material was cDNA or gDNA that came from T cells, B-cell-depleted T cells, or PBMCs.

Trimming at V came to 4 bases and at J to 3 bases, leaving 6 bases not matched to a gene. Germline loops: CDR1 SGHRS, CDR2 YFSETQ. The CDR3 runs to 15 residues. The authors' processing: By means of reference gene primer amplification, nucleated cell counts were estimated. Profiled with immunoSEQ multiplex PCR; TCRdb holds only in-frame clones, not every one. That table gives V, J and clone size, and the DNA gave D and trimming. The sample has fewer than 400,000 clones; about 86% are singletons. This TCR derives from a man aged 25 to 40 with active or convalescent COVID-19. The genes are TRBV5-1 and TRBJ2-7; 11 bases line up with TRBD2. Sample: peripheral blood. This chain's CDR3 is CASSTPGTSGYEQYF. The CDR3 nucleotides read TGCGCCAGCAGCACCCCCGGGACTAGCGGCTACGAGCAGTACTTC.